This T cell receptor beta chain was profiled in a study of blood T cell repertoires in COVID-19. Turning to the study itself: Some COVID-19 samples were acute and others convalescent; all came from the United States, Italy and Spain. Nucleic acid was either cDNA or gDNA, and it came from T cells, B-cell-depleted T cells, or PBMCs.

The CDR3 covers 13 residues. J lost 12 bases, V lost 5 bases, and 9 bases had no gene match. From germline, CDR1 is SNHLY and CDR2 FYNNEI. In the original workflow: The authors estimated nucleated cell counts from reference gene primer amplification. Clones were sequenced by immunoSEQ multiplex PCR, and TCRdb holds only the in-frame ones, with some missing. V and J calls and clone size are those listed in that table; D and trimming were worked out from the DNA. The data contain roughly 280,000 clones, 86% of them singletons. The sample taken for sequencing was peripheral blood. The TCR comes from a man in his late teens or twenties with active or convalescent COVID-19. This rearrangement joins TRBV2 to TRBJ2-1; TRBD2 agrees at 8 bases. The CDR3 nucleotides read TGTGCCAGCAGTTTGGAGCGGGCGGGGGGGCAGTTCTTC. As protein: CASSLERAGGQFF.